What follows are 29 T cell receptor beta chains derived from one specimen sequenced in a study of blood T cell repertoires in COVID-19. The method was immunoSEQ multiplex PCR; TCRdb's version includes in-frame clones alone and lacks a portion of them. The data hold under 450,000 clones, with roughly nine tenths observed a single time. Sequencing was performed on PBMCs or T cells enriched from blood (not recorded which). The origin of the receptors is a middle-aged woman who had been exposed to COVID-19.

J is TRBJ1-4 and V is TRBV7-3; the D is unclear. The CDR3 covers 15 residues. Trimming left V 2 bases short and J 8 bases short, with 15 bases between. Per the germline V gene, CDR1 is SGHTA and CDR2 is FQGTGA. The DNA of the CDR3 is TGTGCCAGCAGCTTAGTCGGCGGGCCGGGCGAAAAACTGTTTTTT. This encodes CASSLVGGPGEKLFF.

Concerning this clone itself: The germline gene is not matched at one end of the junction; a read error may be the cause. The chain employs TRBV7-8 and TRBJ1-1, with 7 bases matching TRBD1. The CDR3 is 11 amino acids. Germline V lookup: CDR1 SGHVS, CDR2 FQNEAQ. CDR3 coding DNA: TGTGCCAGCAGCCTCGGACAGGAAAACCACTTT. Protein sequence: CASSLGQENHF.

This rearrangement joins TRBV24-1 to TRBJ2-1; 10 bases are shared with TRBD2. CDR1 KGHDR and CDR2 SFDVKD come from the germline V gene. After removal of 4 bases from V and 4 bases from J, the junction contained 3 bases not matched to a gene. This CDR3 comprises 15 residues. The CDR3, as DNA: TGTGCCACCAGTGAAGCGGGAGGGATATACAATGAGCAGTTCTTC. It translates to CATSEAGGIYNEQFF.

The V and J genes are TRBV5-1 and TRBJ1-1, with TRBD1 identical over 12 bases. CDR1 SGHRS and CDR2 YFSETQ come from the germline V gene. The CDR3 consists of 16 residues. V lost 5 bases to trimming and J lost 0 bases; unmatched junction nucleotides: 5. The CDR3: CASSPGTGGLNTEAFF. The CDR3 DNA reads TGCGCCAGCAGTCCCGGGACAGGGGGCTTGAACACTGAAGCTTTCTTT.

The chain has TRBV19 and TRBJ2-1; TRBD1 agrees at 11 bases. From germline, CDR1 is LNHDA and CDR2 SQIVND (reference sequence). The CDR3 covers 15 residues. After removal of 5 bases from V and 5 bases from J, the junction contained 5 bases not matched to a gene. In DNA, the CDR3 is TGTGCCAGTAGTGCCGGGACAGGGGGGAACAATGAGCAGTTCTTC. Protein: CASSAGTGGNNEQFF.

CDR3 in DNA: TGTGCCAGCAGCGGCAGGGTTGGAGAGACCCAGTACTTC. Its protein is CASSGRVGETQYF. The chain has TRBV7-2 and TRBJ2-5, with a possible D match to TRBD1 (5 bases). There are 13 residues in the CDR3. Per the germline V gene, CDR1 is SGHTA and CDR2 is FQGNSA. Trimming took off 5 bases at V and 4 bases at J, with 11 bases between the two ends.

As DNA, the CDR3 is TGTGCCAGCAGTGAAAAACGGGTGAGCACAGATACGCAGTATTTT. Encoded protein: CASSEKRVSTDTQYF. J is TRBJ2-3 and V is TRBV2; D is unclear. CDR3 length: 15 amino acids. The V and J ends lost 2 bases and 0 bases respectively, with 9 bases between them. Germline CDR1 reads SNHLY; CDR2 reads FYNNEI.

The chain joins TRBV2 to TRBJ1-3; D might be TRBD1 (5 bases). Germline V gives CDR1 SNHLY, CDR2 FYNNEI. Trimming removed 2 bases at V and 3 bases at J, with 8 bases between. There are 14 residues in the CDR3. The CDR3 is CASSEQGYGNTIYF. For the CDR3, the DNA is TGTGCCAGCAGTGAACAGGGTTATGGAAACACCATATATTTT. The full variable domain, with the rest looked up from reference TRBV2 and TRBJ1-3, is EPEVTQTPSHQVTQMGQEVILRCVPISNHLYFYWYRQILGQKVEFLVSFYNNEISEKSEIFDDQFSVERPDGSNFTLKIRSTKLEDSAMYFCASSEQGYGNTIYFGEGSWLTVV.

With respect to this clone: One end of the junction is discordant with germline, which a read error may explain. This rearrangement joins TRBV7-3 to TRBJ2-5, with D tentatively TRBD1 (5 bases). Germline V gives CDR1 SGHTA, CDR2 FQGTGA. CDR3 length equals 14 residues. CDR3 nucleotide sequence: TGTGCTAGCAGCTTATCTCCTGGGGCCGGGACCCAGTACTTC. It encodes CASSLSPGAGTQYF.

The CDR3 spells CASSDRLAVSYEQYF. The CDR3 nucleotides are TGTGCCAGCAGTGATCGACTAGCGGTCTCCTACGAGCAGTACTTC. The chain combines TRBV2 with TRBJ2-7; 9 bases agree with TRBD2. The V gene's germline CDR1 is SNHLY and CDR2 FYNNEI. Losses at the gene ends were 3 bases for V and 0 bases for J; bases not matched to a gene: 3. This CDR3 region has 15 residues.

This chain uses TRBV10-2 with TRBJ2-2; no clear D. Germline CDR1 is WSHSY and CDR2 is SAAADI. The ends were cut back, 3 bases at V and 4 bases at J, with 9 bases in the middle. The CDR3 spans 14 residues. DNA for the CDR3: TGCGCCAGCAGTGAAGACTTCACCACCGGGGAGCTGTTTTTT. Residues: CASSEDFTTGELFF.

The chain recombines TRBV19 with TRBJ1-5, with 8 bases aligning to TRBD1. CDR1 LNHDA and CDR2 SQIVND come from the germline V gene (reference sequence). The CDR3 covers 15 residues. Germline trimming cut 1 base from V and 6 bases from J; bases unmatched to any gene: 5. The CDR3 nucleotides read TGTGCCAGTAGTATAGCGGCAGGGGGCTCTCAGCCCCAGCATTTT. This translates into CASSIAAGGSQPQHF.

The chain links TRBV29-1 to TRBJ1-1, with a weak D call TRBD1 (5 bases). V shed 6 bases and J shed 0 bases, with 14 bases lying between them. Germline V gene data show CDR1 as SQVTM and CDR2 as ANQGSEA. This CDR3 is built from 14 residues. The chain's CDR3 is CSVLLGGVNTEAFF. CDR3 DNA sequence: TGCAGCGTCTTGCTGGGGGGGGTGAACACTGAAGCTTTCTTT.

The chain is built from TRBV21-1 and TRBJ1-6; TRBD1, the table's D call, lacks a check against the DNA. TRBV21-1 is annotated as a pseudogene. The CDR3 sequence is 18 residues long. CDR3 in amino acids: CASSSRDRGLSWDSPLHF. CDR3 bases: TGTGCCAGCAGCAGTCGAGACAGGGGGCTCAGTTGGGATTCACCCCTCCACTTT.

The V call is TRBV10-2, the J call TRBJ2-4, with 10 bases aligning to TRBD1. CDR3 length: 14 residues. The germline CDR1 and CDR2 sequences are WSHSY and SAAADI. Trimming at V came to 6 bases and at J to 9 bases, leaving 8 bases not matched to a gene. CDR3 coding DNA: TGCGCCAGCAGGACAGGGGGCGAATCGTTCATTCAGTACTTC. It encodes CASRTGGESFIQYF.

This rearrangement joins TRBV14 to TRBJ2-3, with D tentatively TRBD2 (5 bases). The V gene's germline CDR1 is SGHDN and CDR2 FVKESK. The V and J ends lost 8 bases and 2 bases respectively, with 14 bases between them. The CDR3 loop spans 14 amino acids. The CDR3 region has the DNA TGTGCCAGCTCCCGGCTAGCAGACACAGATACGCAGTATTTT. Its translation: CASSRLADTDTQYF.

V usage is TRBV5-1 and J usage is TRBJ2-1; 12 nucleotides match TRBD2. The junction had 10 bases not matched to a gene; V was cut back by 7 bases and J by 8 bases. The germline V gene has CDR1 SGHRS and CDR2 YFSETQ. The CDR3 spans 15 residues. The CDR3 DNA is TGCGCCAGCTCATGGACTAGCGGGACCAAGGATGAGCAGTTCTTC. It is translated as CASSWTSGTKDEQFF. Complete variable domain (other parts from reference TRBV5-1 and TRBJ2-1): KAGVTQTPRYLIKTRGQQVTLSCSPISGHRSVSWYQQTPGQGLQFLFEYFSETQRNKGNFPGRFSGRQFSNSRSEMNVSTLELGDSALYLCASSWTSGTKDEQFFGPGTRLTVL.

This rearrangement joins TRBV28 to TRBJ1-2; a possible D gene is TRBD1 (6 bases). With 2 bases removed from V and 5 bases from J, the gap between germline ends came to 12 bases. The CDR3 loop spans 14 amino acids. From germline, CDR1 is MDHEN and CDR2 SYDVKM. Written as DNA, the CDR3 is TGTGCCAGCAGTTTAATAGCAGGGGTATATGGCTACACCTTC. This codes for CASSLIAGVYGYTF.

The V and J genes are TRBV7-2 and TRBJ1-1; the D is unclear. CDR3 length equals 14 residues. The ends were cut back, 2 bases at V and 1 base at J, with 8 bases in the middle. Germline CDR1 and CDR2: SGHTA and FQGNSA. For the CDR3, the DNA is TGTGCCAGCAGCTTATGGCCAGGGAACACTGAAGCTTTCTTT. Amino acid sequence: CASSLWPGNTEAFF.

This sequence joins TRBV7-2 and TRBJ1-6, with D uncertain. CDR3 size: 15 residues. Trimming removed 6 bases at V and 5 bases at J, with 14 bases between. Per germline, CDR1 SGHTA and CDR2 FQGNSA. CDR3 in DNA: TGTGCCAGCAGGGAATTGACCAGGAATAATTCACCCCTCCACTTT. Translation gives CASRELTRNNSPLHF. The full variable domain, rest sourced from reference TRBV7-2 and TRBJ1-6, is GAGVSQSPSNKVTEKGKDVELRCDPISGHTALYWYRQSLGQGLEFLIYFQGNSAPDKSGLPSDRFSAERTGGSVSTLTIQRTQQEDSAVYLCASRELTRNNSPLHFGNGTRLTVT.

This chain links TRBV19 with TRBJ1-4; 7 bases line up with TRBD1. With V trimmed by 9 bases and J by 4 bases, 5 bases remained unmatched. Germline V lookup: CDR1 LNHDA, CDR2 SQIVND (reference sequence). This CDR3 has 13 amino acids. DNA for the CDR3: TGTGCCAGCGGGGACAGAGGTAATGAAAAACTGTTTTTT. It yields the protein CASGDRGNEKLFF.

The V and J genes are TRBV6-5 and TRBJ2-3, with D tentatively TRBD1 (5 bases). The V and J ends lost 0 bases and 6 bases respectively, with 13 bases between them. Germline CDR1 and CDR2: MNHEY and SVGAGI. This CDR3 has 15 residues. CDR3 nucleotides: TGTGCCAGCAGTTACTCGACCCAGGGCCGCGATACGCAGTATTTT. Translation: CASSYSTQGRDTQYF.

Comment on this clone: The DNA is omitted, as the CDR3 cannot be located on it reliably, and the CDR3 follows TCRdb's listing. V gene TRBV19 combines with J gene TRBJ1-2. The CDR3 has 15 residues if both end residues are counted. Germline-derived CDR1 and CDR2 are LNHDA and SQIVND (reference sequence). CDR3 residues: CASTSGGLENYGYTF.

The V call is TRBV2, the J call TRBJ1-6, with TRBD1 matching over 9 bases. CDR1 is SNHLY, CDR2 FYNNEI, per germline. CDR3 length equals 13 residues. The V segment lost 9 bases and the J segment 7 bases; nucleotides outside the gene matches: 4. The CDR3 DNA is TGTGCCAGACAGGGGGCATGGAATTCACCCCTCCACTTT. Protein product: CARQGAWNSPLHF.

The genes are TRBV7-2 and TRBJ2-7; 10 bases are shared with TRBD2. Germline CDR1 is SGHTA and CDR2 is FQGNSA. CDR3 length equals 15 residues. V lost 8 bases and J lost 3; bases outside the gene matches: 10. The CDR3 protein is CASLAGGIGGYEQYF. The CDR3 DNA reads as TGTGCCAGCTTAGCGGGAGGCATCGGGGGCTACGAGCAGTACTTC.

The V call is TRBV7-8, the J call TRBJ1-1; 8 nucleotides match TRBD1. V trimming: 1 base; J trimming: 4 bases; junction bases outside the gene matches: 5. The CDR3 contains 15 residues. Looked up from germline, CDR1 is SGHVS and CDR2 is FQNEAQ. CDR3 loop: CASSLVSQGVTEAFF. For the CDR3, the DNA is TGTGCCAGCAGCTTAGTCTCACAGGGGGTCACTGAAGCTTTCTTT.

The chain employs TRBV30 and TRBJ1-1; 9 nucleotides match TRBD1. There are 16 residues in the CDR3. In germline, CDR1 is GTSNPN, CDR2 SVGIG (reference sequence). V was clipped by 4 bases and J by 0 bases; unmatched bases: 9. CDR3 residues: CAWTGIGQGMNTEAFF. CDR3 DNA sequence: TGTGCCTGGACCGGAATTGGACAGGGGATGAACACTGAAGCTTTCTTT.

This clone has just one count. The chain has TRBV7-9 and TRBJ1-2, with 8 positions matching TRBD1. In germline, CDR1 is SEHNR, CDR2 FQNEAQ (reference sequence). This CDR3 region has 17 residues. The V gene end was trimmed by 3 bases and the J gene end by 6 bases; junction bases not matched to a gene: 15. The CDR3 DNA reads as TGTGCCAGCAGCTTTGATAGGCGGACAGGGATGAAGGATGGCTACACCTTC. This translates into CASSFDRRTGMKDGYTF. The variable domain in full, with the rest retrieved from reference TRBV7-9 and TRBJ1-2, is DTGVSQNPRHKITKRGQNVTFRCDPISEHNRLYWYRQTLGQGPEFLTYFQNEAQLEKSRLLSDRFSAERPKGSFSTLEIQRTEQGDSAMYLCASSFDRRTGMKDGYTFGSGTRLTVV.

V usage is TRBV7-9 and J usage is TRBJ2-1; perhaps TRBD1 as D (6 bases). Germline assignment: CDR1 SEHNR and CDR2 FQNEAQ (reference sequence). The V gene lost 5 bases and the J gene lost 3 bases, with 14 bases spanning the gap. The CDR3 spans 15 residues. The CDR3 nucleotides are TGTGCCAGCAGCCGAACCCGGACAGACTACAATGAGCAGTTCTTC. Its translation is CASSRTRTDYNEQFF.